Here is one TCR beta chain with its context. Its target is unknown. A much larger clone lies one base from this, so it may be a read error. The data belong to a study of blood T cells in healthy people across ages. This CDR3 has 14 amino acids. The V end lost 3 bases, the J end lost 7 bases, and 15 bases lay between the germline ends. Per germline, CDR1 LGHNA and CDR2 YNFKEQ. Study findings and constraints: Naive T cell percentage showed a strong correlation with TCR beta diversity. Roughly linear declines in TCR beta diversity per million T cells occurred with age.

Through a sample-barcoded 5' primer and a J-beta primer mix, a second PCR was run for 7 to 11 cycles. Every sample gave at least 2.5 million paired-end reads containing CDR3. TCRdb reprocessed the 5' RACE reads via MiXCR and lists one record per CDR3 protein. The top ten clones hold roughly 25% of a sample with hundreds of thousands of distinct CDR3 sequences, 45% to 70% of them seen once. Sequenced input: blood. The V call is TRBV4-2, the J call TRBJ2-5; D may be TRBD1 (5 bases). The receptor was derived from a middle-aged man in good health. CDR3 residues: CASSQADREGTQYF. Written as DNA, the CDR3 is TGTGCCAGCAGCCAGGCTGACAGAGAAGGGACCCAGTACTTC.